A single sample gave rise to the 24 T cell receptor beta chains below, sequenced in a study of blood T cells in healthy people across ages. Combining a sample-barcoded 5' primer with a J-beta primer mix, a second PCR ran for roughly 7 to 12 cycles. Via MiXCR, TCRdb re-called the 5' RACE reads, giving one row per CDR3 protein. The sample records more than 1.4 million distinct CDR3 sequences, roughly 40% being singletons. The sequencing input was blood. Receptor source: a woman younger than 30 in good health.

The CDR3 reads CASSYLQGVRIQYF. The CDR3 DNA is TGTGCCAGCAGTTATTTACAGGGCGTCAGGATCCAGTACTTC. The chain uses TRBV6-6 and TRBJ2-7, with a weak D call TRBD1 (6 bases). Germline V gene lookup returns CDR1 MNHNY and CDR2 SVGAGI (reference sequence). This CDR3 is built from 14 residues. V lost 3 bases, J lost 10 bases, and 19 bases lay in between.

The chain couples TRBV6-5 to TRBJ2-7; D is uncertain. The closer fit of TRBJ2-5 to the DNA end suggests the J call may be wrong. The CDR3 runs to 15 residues. Germline CDR1 is MNHEY and CDR2 is SVGAGI. CDR3 amino acids: CASSPGLPWGETQYF. In DNA, the CDR3 is TGTGCCAGCAGCCCGGGTCTTCCCTGGGGAGAGACCCAGTACTTC.

This rearrangement joins TRBV6-2 or TRBV6-3 to TRBJ2-6; TRBD2 is a possible D gene (7 bases). Trimming stripped 8 bases from V and 4 bases from J, with 15 bases between. The germline CDR1 and CDR2 sequences are MNHEY and SVGEGT. The CDR3 covers 15 residues. CDR3 sequence reads: CASGGGGSGANVLTF. The CDR3 nucleotides read TGTGCCAGCGGAGGGGGGGGCTCCGGGGCCAACGTCCTGACTTTC.

The chain employs TRBV3-1 and TRBJ1-6; 8 bases are a match to TRBD1. This CDR3 region has 15 residues. The junction had 6 bases not matched to a gene; V was cut back by 4 bases and J by 7 bases. CDR1 and CDR2 (germline): LGHDT, YNNKEL (reference sequence). The CDR3 DNA reads as TGTGCCAGCAGCCCACCCCGGGACAGGAATTCACCCCTCCACTTT. It specifies CASSPPRDRNSPLHF.

This clonotype was counted only a few times. V usage is TRBV5-1 and J usage is TRBJ2-1, with TRBD2 matching 12 bases. Trimming cost V 4 bases and J 0 bases; bases outside gene matches: 5. The CDR3 runs 17 residues. Looked up from germline, CDR1 is SGHRS and CDR2 is YFSETQ. DNA for the CDR3: TGCGCCAGCAGCCCGCCGACTAGCGGGGGCTCCTACAATGAGCAGTTCTTC. Translation: CASSPPTSGGSYNEQFF.

The V gene is TRBV20-1, the J gene TRBJ1-5; D not certain. V was trimmed by 4 bases and J by 3 bases, leaving 13 bases between them. CDR1 and CDR2 from the germline V gene are DFQATT and SNEGSKA (reference sequence). There are 14 residues in the CDR3. The CDR3 DNA is TGCAGTGCTAAAGGACGCCTCGACAATCAGCCCCAGCATTTT. It encodes CSAKGRLDNQPQHF.

This clonotype was seen more than once but under ten times. The rearrangement joins TRBV20-1 to TRBJ2-1; 13 bases align to TRBD2. Germline V gene sequence: CDR1 DFQATT, CDR2 SNEGSKA (reference sequence). The CDR3 contains 17 residues. Trimming cost V 5 bases and J 6 bases; bases outside gene matches: 13. The CDR3 nucleotides are TGCAGTGCTCCCCAACTAGCGGGAGGGCCTAACTTCAATGAGCAGTTCTTC. The encoded protein is CSAPQLAGGPNFNEQFF.

V and J are TRBV11-2 and TRBJ1-5; the match to TRBD1 covers 7 bases. The CDR3 runs to 15 residues. The junction had 7 bases not matched to a gene; V was cut back by 5 bases and J by 3 bases. Germline CDR1 reads SGHAT; CDR2 reads FQNNGV. DNA for the CDR3: TGTGCCAGCAGCCCGGGACAGATCAACAATCAGCCCCAGCATTTT. It is translated as CASSPGQINNQPQHF.

The genes are TRBV28 and TRBJ2-7; tentatively, D is TRBD1 (5 bases). Trimming left V 8 bases short and J 3 bases short, with 14 bases between. Looked up from germline, CDR1 is MDHEN and CDR2 is SYDVKM. The CDR3 contains 13 residues. CDR3 region: CASFRQGFYEQYF. DNA of the CDR3: TGTGCCAGCTTCCGGCAGGGCTTCTACGAGCAGTACTTC.

This clonotype showed up just a few times. The rearrangement joins TRBV4-1 to TRBJ1-2; 12 nucleotides line up with TRBD1. The CDR3 spans 16 residues. J gave up 8 bases and V 0 bases, and 7 bases lay outside the gene matches. The germline V gene encodes CDR1 MGHRA and CDR2 YSYEKL. CDR3 sequence reads: CASSQDPGQGAGGYTF. DNA for the CDR3: TGCGCCAGCAGCCAAGACCCGGGACAGGGGGCTGGGGGCTACACCTTC.

The rearrangement links TRBV6-5 to TRBJ2-3; 8 nucleotides line up with TRBD2. Germline CDR1 MNHEY, CDR2 SVGAGI. The CDR3 is made up of 15 amino acids. With V trimmed by 7 bases and J by 6 bases, 12 bases remained unmatched. CDR3 DNA: TGTGCCAGCACCACGGCGGGGGGACCACAGGATACGCAGTATTTT. Protein sequence: CASTTAGGPQDTQYF.

Turning to this clonotype: The junction departs from the called germline gene at one end, perhaps through a read error. V gene TRBV28 combines with J gene TRBJ1-1, with D maybe TRBD1 (5 bases). The germline V gene encodes CDR1 MDHEN and CDR2 SYDVKM. The CDR3 is made up of 12 amino acids. Written as DNA, the CDR3 is TGCGCCAGCGGGTCAGGGACCACTGAAGCTTTCTTT. The encoded protein is CASGSGTTEAFF. Variable domain in full (rest from reference TRBV28 and TRBJ1-1): DVKVTQSSRYLVKRTGEKVFLECVQDMDHENMFWYRQDPGLGLRLIYFSYDVKMKEKGDIPEGYSVSREKKERFSLILESASTNQTSMYLCASGSGTTEAFFGQGTRLTVV.

The J gene is TRBJ1-2, the V gene TRBV9; the D is unclear. CDR1 is SGDLS, CDR2 YYNGEE, per germline. Trimming shortened V by 0 bases and J by 5 bases, and 14 bases separated the two germline ends. The CDR3 is 15 residues long. The CDR3 sequence is CASSVEQAPYYGYTF. CDR3 sequence (DNA): TGTGCCAGCAGCGTAGAGCAGGCTCCGTATTATGGCTACACCTTC.

This clonotype has just a few counts. V and J are TRBV7-9 and TRBJ1-2, with 7 bases matching TRBD1. Trimming took 5 bases from V and 0 from J; bases not matched to a gene: 6. The V gene's germline CDR1 is SEHNR and CDR2 FQNEAQ (reference sequence). This CDR3 has 15 residues. The CDR3 loop is CASSNRDRANYGYTF. In DNA form, the CDR3 reads TGTGCCAGCAGCAATAGGGACAGAGCTAACTATGGCTACACCTTC.

At least ten counts were recorded for this clonotype. V and J are TRBV6-2 or TRBV6-3 and TRBJ2-2; the D gene is possibly TRBD1 (6 bases). V lost 1 base, J lost 1 base, and 7 bases lay in between. Germline values: CDR1 MNHEY, CDR2 SVGEGT. This CDR3 is built from 15 residues. The CDR3 bases are TGTGCCAGCAGTTACTTAGGGGGGAACACCGGGGAGCTGTTTTTT. As protein: CASSYLGGNTGELFF.

V and J are TRBV7-3 and TRBJ2-6; D ambiguous. Germline V CDR1 and CDR2: SGHTA, FQGTGA. The CDR3 runs 15 residues. Between the trimmed V and J ends, which lost 10 bases and 2 bases, there was a span of 15 bases. CDR3 amino acids: CATKREDAGANVLTF. In DNA form, the CDR3 reads TGTGCCACCAAGCGCGAGGATGCTGGGGCCAACGTCCTGACTTTC.

The J gene is TRBJ2-7, the V gene TRBV20-1, with TRBD1 identical over 10 bases. Germline V gene sequence: CDR1 DFQATT, CDR2 SNEGSKA (reference sequence). This CDR3 has 13 residues. Here the CDR3 DNA reads TGCAGCGGAGGGACAGGGGTGGGCTACGAGCAGTACTTC. Translating gives CSGGTGVGYEQYF.

V is TRBV20-1 and J is TRBJ2-5; 12 bases line up with TRBD2. The CDR3 is 16 residues long. Germline CDR1 and CDR2: DFQATT and SNEGSKA (reference sequence). The V and J ends lost 6 bases and 1 base, in that order; junction bases with no gene match: 9. In DNA, the CDR3 is TGCAGTGCCGTCCCGGGACTAGCGGGCATCCAAGAGACCCAGTACTTC. Translated: CSAVPGLAGIQETQYF.

The chain couples TRBV12-3 or TRBV12-4 to TRBJ2-1, with 8 positions matching TRBD2. The CDR3 loop spans 13 amino acids. J lost 10 bases, V lost 4 bases, and 6 bases had no gene match. The CDR3 DNA reads TGTGCCAGCAGTTCGGGAGGGCCACGGGAGCAGTTCTTC. This codes for CASSSGGPREQFF.

This CDR3 reads CASSERRTGKAFF. CDR3 bases: TGTGCCAGCAGTGAACGTCGTACAGGGAAAGCTTTCTTT. The chain recombines TRBV2 with TRBJ1-1; D might be TRBD1 (6 bases). Germline V CDR1 and CDR2: SNHLY, FYNNEI. CDR3 length equals 13 residues. V lost 2 bases and J lost 9, with 13 bases in between.

Worth noting for this clonotype: At one end, the junction sequence differs from germline, possibly due to a read error. The CDR3 reads CACSYGTPRYQETQYF. The DNA for the CDR3 is TGTGCCTGCAGCTACGGAACTCCGCGGTACCAAGAGACCCAGTACTTC. V gene TRBV7-9 combines with J gene TRBJ2-5; no firm D call. This CDR3 has 16 amino acids. Per the germline V gene, CDR1 is SEHNR and CDR2 is FQNEAQ (reference sequence). Full variable domain (outside the CDR3, taken from reference TRBV7-9 and TRBJ2-5): DTGVSQNPRHKITKRGQNVTFRCDPISEHNRLYWYRQTLGQGPEFLTYFQNEAQLEKSRLLSDRFSAERPKGSFSTLEIQRTEQGDSAMYLCACSYGTPRYQETQYFGPGTRLLVL.

The chain is built from TRBV27 and TRBJ2-3; D is ambiguous. Deletions cut 8 bases from V and 2 bases from J, with 17 bases between. In germline, CDR1 is MNHEY, CDR2 SMNVEV (reference sequence). This CDR3 is built from 15 residues. The CDR3 here is CASGYLSDSTDTQYF. As DNA, the CDR3 is TGTGCCAGCGGGTACCTCTCGGATTCCACAGATACGCAGTATTTT.

This chain connects TRBV14 to TRBJ1-1, with D maybe TRBD1 (5 bases). The V end lost 3 bases, the J end lost 5 bases, and 10 bases lay between the germline ends. Germline V gene sequence: CDR1 SGHDN, CDR2 FVKESK. The CDR3 has 13 residues. Here the CDR3 reads CASSQGPTTEAFF. The CDR3 DNA reads TGTGCCAGCAGCCAGGGGCCAACGACTGAAGCTTTCTTT.

Concerning this clonotype: A much larger clonotype is one base distant, so this may be a read error. The gene calls are TRBV12-3 or TRBV12-4 and TRBJ1-2; D gene uncertain. The CDR3 spans 16 residues. V lost 1 base and J lost 4, with 16 bases in between. CDR3 coding DNA: TGTGCCAGCAGTTTAGTGGGGTCGAGCGGCTTCTATGGCTACACCTTC. Its translation: CASSLVGSSGFYGYTF.